This record looks at one TCR beta chain sequence and its context. As yet, its antigen is unknown. The sample comes from a study of neoadjuvant anti-PD-1 for oral cavity cancer. Study information: Around day 43, patients without progression received a fourth nivolumab dose before surgery.

Trimming left V 6 bases short and J 5 bases short, with 10 bases between. This CDR3 is built from 11 residues. CDR1 and CDR2 (germline): SQVTM, ANQGSEA. The table came from immunoSEQ multiplex PCR; TCRdb's copy has only in-frame clones and leaves some out. The data contain around 70,000 clones, about 88% of them seen just once; the ten biggest clones take up approximately 3.6%. The sample's time point: after neoadjuvant nivolumab, at surgical resection. These newly diagnosed stage II-IVA oral cavity squamous cell carcinoma patients had no prior systemic or radiation treatment. Study-level findings and limits: After neoadjuvant nivolumab, PBMC T cell clonality was significantly higher in non-responders than responders.

The sample consisted of PBMCs, taken after nivolumab (anti-PD-1) treatment. The sequence derives from a person aged 35-79 years with oral cavity squamous cell carcinoma. The chain is built from TRBV29-1 and TRBJ1-2; D gene uncertain. The CDR3 DNA sequence: TGCAGCGTCGACATGGGTTATGGCTACACCTTC. It codes for CSVDMGYGYTF.